This record looks at one T cell receptor beta chain sequence and its context. No antigen is known for it. The sample originates from a study of T cell responses to AZD1222 COVID-19 vaccine. Study conclusions and caveats: Baseline antibody screening turned up just six seropositive AZD1222 recipients.

The germline gives CDR1 MRHNA, CDR2 SNTAGT. J lost 6 bases, V lost 4 bases, and 3 bases had no gene match. CDR3 size: 14 residues. Here immunoSEQ multiplex PCR was the method, and the copy in TCRdb shows in-frame clones only, minus some. The sample carries 150,000 to 250,000 clones, just over 90% recorded once. The chain carries TRBV6-4 and TRBJ2-1; 10 bases agree with TRBD2. The source of this sequence is an adult who received the AZD1222 COVID-19 vaccine. Sample: peripheral blood, taken 28 days after the second AZD1222 dose. CDR3 coding DNA: TGTGCCAGCAGTGGTCTAGCGGGAGCCAATGAGCAGTTCTTC. Translating it yields CASSGLAGANEQFF.